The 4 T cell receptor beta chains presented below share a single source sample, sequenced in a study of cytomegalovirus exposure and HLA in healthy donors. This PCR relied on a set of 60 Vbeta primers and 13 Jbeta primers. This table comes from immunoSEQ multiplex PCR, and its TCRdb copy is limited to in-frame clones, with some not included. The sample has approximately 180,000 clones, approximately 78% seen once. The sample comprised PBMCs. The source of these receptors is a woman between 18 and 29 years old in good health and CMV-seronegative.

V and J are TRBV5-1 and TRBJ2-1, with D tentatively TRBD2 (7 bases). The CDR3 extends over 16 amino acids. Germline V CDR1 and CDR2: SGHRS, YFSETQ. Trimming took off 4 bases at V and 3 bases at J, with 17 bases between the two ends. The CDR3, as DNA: TGCGCCAGCAGCGGGGGGGCGGGGGCGATCTACAATGAGCAGTTCTTC. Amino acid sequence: CASSGGAGAIYNEQFF.

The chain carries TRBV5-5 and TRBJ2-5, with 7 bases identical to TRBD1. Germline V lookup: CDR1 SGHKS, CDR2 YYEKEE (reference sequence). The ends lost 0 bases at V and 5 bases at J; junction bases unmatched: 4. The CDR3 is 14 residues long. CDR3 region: CASSLAGQLETQYF. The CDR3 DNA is TGTGCCAGCAGCTTGGCGGGACAGCTGGAGACCCAGTACTTC.

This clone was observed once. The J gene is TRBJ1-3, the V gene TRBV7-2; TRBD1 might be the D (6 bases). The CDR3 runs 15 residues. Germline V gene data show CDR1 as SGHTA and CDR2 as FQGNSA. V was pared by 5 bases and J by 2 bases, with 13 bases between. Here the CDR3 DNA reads TGTGCCAGCAGCCCGGGGGCGGGGGCTGGAAACACCATATATTTT. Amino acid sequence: CASSPGAGAGNTIYF.

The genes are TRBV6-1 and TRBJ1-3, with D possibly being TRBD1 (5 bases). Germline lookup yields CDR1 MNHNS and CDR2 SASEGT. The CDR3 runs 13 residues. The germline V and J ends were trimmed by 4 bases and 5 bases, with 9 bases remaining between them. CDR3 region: CASSGQTRNTIYF. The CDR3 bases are TGTGCCAGCAGTGGACAGACAAGAAACACCATATATTTT.